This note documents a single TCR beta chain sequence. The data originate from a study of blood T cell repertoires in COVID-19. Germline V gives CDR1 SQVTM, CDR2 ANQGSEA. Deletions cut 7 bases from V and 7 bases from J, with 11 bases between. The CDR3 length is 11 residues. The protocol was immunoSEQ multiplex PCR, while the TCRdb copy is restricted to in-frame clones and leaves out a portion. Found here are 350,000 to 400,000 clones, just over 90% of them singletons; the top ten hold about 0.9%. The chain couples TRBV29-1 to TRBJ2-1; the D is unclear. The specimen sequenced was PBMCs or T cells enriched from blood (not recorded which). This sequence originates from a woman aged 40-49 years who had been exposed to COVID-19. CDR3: CSALAGNEQFF. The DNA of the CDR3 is TGCAGCGCCTTGGCCGGGAATGAGCAGTTCTTC.